These T cell receptor beta chains were read from a single sample in a study of blood T cells in healthy people across ages. TCRdb re-called the 5' RACE reads through MiXCR, storing one row per CDR3 protein. The sample has around 1,500,000 distinct CDR3 sequences; around 42% are singletons. The sequenced sample was blood. The source of these receptors is a woman aged 18-29 years in good health. Both conserved end residues are part of each CDR3. D genes are given only for firm matches. Where a row states a size, it is once, few, many or the class of an expanded clone; other rows omit it.

j_call v_call d_call clone_size cdr3_nt cdr3_aa
TRBJ2-1 TRBV9 TRBD1 NA TGTGCCAGCAGCGTAGTTGGGACAGGGGGCGTCGATGAGCAGTTCTTC CASSVVGTGGVDEQFF
TRBJ2-7 TRBV3-1 NA few TGTGCCAGCAGCCAAGATATGTGGGAGCAGTACTTC CASSQDMWEQYF
TRBJ1-4 TRBV9 NA NA TGTACCAGCAGCCCCGGGACTGGGGCAACTAATGAAAAACTGTTTTTT CTSSPGTGATNEKLFF
TRBJ1-2 TRBV28 NA few TGTGCCAGCAGTTTACCCCGGGTGGGGGCTTTTTATGGCTACACCTTC CASSLPRVGAFYGYTF
TRBJ2-7 TRBV7-9 TRBD1 NA TGTGCCAGCAGCTTTGGGGACAGTAGTGACGAGCAGTACTTC CASSFGDSSDEQYF
TRBJ1-1 TRBV30 NA NA TGTGCCTGGAGATCAGGGATCCAGAACACTGAAGCTTTCTTT CAWRSGIQNTEAFF
TRBJ1-5 TRBV4-1 NA few TGCGCCAGCAGCCAAGACCCAACGGGGGGTGGGCGCCTGCCCCAGCATTTT CASSQDPTGGGRLPQHF
TRBJ2-1 TRBV6-1 TRBD2 NA TGTGCCAGCAGTGGGTTAAGACTAGCGGGAGGTATAGCGGGTGAGCAGTTCTTC CASSGLRLAGGIAGEQFF
TRBJ2-3 TRBV30 NA NA TGTGCCTGGAGTGCAGGGGCGATGGAAGATACGCAGTATTTT CAWSAGAMEDTQYF
TRBJ2-1 TRBV24-1 NA NA TGTGCCACCAGTGATTCCGGGACGGCTTCCTACAATGAGCAGTTCTTC CATSDSGTASYNEQFF